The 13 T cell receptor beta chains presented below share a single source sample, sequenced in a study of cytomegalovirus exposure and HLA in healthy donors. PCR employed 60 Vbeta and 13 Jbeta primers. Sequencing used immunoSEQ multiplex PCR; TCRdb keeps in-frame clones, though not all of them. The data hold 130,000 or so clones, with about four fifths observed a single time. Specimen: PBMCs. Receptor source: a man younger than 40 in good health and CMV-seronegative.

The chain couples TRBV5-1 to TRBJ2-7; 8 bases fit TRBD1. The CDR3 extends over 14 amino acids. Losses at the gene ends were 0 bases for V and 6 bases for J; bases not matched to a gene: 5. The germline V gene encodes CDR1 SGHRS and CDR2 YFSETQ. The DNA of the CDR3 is TGCGCCAGCAGCTTGGGACAGGGGACGGGCGAGCAGTACTTC. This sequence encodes CASSLGQGTGEQYF.

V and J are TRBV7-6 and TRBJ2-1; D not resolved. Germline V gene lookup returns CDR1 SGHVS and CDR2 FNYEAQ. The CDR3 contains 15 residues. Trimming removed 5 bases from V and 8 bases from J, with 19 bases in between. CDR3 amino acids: CASSPGGARVDEQFF. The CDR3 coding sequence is TGTGCCAGCAGCCCCGGTGGAGCGAGAGTTGATGAGCAGTTCTTC.

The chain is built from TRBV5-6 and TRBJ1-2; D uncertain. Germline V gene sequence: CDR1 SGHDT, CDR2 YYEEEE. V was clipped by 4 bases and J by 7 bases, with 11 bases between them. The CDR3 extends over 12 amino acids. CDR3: CASSTMASGYTF. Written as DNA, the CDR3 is TGTGCCAGCAGCACGATGGCCAGTGGCTACACCTTC.

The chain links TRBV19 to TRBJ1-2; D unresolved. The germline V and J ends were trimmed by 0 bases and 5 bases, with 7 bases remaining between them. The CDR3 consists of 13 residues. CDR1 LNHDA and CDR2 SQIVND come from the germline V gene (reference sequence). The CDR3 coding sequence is TGTGCCAGTAGTATAGATCAGACATATGGCTACACCTTC. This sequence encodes CASSIDQTYGYTF.

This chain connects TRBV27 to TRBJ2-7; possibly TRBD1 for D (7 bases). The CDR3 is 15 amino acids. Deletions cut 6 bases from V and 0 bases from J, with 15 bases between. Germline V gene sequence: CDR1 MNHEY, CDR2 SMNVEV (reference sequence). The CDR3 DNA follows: TGTGCCAGCAGCCTCGCGGGACAGACCTCCTACGAGCAGTACTTC. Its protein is CASSLAGQTSYEQYF.

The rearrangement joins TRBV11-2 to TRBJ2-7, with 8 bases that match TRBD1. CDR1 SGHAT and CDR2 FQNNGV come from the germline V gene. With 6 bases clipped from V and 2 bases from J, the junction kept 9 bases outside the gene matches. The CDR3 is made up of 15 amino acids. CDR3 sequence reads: CASSFGGTGPYEQYF. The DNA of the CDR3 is TGTGCCAGCAGTTTTGGTGGGACAGGCCCCTACGAGCAGTACTTC.

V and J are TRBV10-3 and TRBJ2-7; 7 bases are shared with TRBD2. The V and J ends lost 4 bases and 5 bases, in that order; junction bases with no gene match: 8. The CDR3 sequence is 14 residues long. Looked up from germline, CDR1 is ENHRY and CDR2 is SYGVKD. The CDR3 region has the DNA TGTGCCATCAGTGTAGAAGGGAGGGGTAACGAGCAGTACTTC. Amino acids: CAISVEGRGNEQYF.

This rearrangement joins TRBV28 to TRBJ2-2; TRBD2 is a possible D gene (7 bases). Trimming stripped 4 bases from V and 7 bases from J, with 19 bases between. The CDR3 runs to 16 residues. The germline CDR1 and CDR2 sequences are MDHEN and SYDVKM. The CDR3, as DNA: TGTGCCAGCAGTTCTCCCGGGGGGCCTACTAGCGGGGAGCTGTTTTTT. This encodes CASSSPGGPTSGELFF.

The CDR3 is CASSSGSYNSPLHF. The DNA for the CDR3 is TGTGCCAGCAGCTCCGGGAGTTATAATTCACCCCTCCACTTT. This chain links TRBV5-4 with TRBJ1-6; D ambiguous. CDR3 length: 14 amino acids. Trimming shortened V by 3 bases and J by 4 bases, and 8 bases separated the two germline ends. The germline gives CDR1 SGHNT, CDR2 YYREEE (reference sequence).

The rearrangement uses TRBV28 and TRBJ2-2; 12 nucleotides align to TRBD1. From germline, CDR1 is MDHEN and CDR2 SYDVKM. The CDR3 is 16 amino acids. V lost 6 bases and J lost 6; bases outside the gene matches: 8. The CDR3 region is CASRVPGQGASGELFF. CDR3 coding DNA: TGTGCCAGCAGAGTTCCGGGACAGGGGGCCTCCGGGGAGCTGTTTTTT. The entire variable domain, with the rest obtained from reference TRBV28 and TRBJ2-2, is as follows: DVKVTQSSRYLVKRTGEKVFLECVQDMDHENMFWYRQDPGLGLRLIYFSYDVKMKEKGDIPEGYSVSREKKERFSLILESASTNQTSMYLCASRVPGQGASGELFFGEGSRLTVL.

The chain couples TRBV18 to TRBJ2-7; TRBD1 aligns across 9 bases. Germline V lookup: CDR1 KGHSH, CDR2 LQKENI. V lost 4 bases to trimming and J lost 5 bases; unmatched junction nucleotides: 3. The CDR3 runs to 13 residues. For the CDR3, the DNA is TGTGCCAGCTCACAACAGGGGGCAAACGAGCAGTACTTC. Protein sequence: CASSQQGANEQYF.

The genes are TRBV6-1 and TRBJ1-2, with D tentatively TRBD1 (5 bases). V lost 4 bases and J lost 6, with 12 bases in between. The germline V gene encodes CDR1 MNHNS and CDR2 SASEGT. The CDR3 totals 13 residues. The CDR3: CASSVRAGDGYTF. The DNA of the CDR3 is TGTGCCAGCAGTGTCCGGGCGGGGGATGGCTACACCTTC.

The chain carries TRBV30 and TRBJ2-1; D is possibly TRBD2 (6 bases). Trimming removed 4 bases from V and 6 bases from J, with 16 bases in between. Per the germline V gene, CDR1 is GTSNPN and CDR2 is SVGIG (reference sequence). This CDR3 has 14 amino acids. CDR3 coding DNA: TGTGCCTGGAAGAACCCGGGACTCGCCAATGAGCAGTTCTTC. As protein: CAWKNPGLANEQFF.